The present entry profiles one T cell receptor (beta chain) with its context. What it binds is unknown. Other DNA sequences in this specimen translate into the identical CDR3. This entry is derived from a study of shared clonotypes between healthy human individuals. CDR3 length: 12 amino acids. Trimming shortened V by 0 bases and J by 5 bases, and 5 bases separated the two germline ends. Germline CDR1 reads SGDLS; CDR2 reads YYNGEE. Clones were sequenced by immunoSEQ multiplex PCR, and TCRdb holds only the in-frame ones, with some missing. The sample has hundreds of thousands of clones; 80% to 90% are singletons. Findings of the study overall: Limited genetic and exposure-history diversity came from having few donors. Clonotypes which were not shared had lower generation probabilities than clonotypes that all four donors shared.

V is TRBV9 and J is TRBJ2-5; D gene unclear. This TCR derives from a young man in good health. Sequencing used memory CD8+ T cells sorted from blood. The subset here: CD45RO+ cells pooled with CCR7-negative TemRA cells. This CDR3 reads CASSVDGETQYF. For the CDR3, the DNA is TGTGCCAGCAGCGTAGATGGGGAGACCCAGTACTTC.